The 13 T cell receptor beta chains in this list originate from one sample, sequenced in a study of T cells after yellow fever vaccination. Each CDR3 protein is one row after TCRdb ran MiXCR on the 5' RACE reads. The data show about 430,000 distinct CDR3 sequences, roughly 20% seen once. The material sequenced was PBMCs, taken before the yellow fever booster vaccination. The source is a man between 18 and 35 years old who received the YFV17D yellow fever vaccine.

This clonotype turned up a few times. Here the CDR3 reads CASSPSQEDEQFF. As DNA, the CDR3 is TGCGCCAGCAGCCCCTCCCAGGAGGATGAGCAGTTCTTC. The rearrangement uses TRBV4-3 and TRBJ2-1; D possibly corresponds to TRBD2 (5 bases). CDR1 LGHNA and CDR2 YSLEER come from the germline V gene. V was trimmed by 4 bases and J by 8 bases, leaving 12 bases between them. This CDR3 region has 13 residues.

Only a few counts were recorded for this clonotype. The chain employs TRBV10-3 and TRBJ2-2, with TRBD1 matching 7 bases. V was clipped by 6 bases and J by 3 bases; unmatched bases: 13. The germline V gene has CDR1 ENHRY and CDR2 SYGVKD. This CDR3 region has 17 residues. CDR3: CAIRADRDRSYTGELFF. Here the CDR3 DNA reads TGTGCCATCAGAGCAGACAGGGACCGTAGCTACACCGGGGAGCTGTTTTTT.

This chain uses TRBV7-2 with TRBJ2-4, with D unclear. The germline CDR1 and CDR2 sequences are SGHTA and FQGNSA. CDR3 length equals 13 residues. Trimming left V 2 bases short and J 6 bases short, with 8 bases between. This chain's CDR3 is CASSLKTTNIQYF. CDR3 nucleotides: TGTGCCAGCAGCTTAAAAACTACAAACATTCAGTACTTC.

In regard to this clonotype: The conserved final phenylalanine or tryptophan is absent from the CDR3, which likely points to a read error. It is unclear where the CDR3 begins or ends on the DNA, so no DNA is shown, and the CDR3 is as TCRdb lists it. The chain uses TRBV3-1 and TRBJ2-4; TRBD1, the table's D call, lacks a check against the DNA. Germline V gene sequence: CDR1 LGHDT, CDR2 YNNKEL (reference sequence). Ends included, the CDR3 has 15 residues. The CDR3 sequence is CASSRNPGGDRVVFS.

The table lists this clonotype with many counts. This CDR3 reads CASSESAGGSYNEQFF. The CDR3 DNA reads as TGTGCCAGCAGTGAATCCGCGGGGGGGTCCTACAATGAGCAGTTCTTC. J is TRBJ2-1 and V is TRBV6-1; 9 nucleotides match TRBD2. CDR3 length equals 16 residues. Losses at the gene ends were 2 bases for V and 1 base for J; bases not matched to a gene: 3. Germline CDR1 reads MNHNS; CDR2 reads SASEGT.

The sample holds many counts of this clonotype. The chain links TRBV5-6 to TRBJ2-7; D uncertain. Per germline, CDR1 SGHDT and CDR2 YYEEEE. V was shortened by 3 bases and J by 10 bases, with 14 bases between the two germline ends. The CDR3 is made up of 12 amino acids. The CDR3 nucleotides read TGTGCCAGCAGCTCCCTGACGTCAAGTCAGTACTTC. Translating it yields CASSSLTSSQYF.

This clonotype appeared a few times. This chain uses TRBV12-3 or TRBV12-4 with TRBJ2-7; no clear D. The CDR3 spans 13 residues. Trimming removed 5 bases at V and 3 bases at J, with 11 bases between. The CDR3 loop reads CASSMGLGYEQYF. The CDR3 bases are TGTGCCAGCAGTATGGGGTTAGGCTACGAGCAGTACTTC.

This clonotype was seen more than once but under ten times. The J gene is TRBJ2-1, the V gene TRBV7-9; D is perhaps TRBD1 or TRBD2 (5 bases each). V lost 5 bases and J lost 10, with 6 bases in between. The CDR3 is 10 amino acids. Germline lookup yields CDR1 SEHNR and CDR2 FQNEAQ (reference sequence). In DNA form, the CDR3 reads TGTGCCAGCAGCGGGACCGAGCAGTTCTTC. Translating it yields CASSGTEQFF.

The chain employs TRBV7-2 and TRBJ1-2; no reliable D call. Germline CDR1 is SGHTA and CDR2 is FQGNSA. Trimming cost V 1 base and J 2 bases, with 14 bases left between them. The CDR3 spans 16 residues. CDR3 sequence reads: CASSLEYTGGNYGYTF. CDR3 nucleotides: TGTGCCAGCAGCTTAGAATATACGGGTGGGAACTATGGCTACACCTTC.

The genes are TRBV7-2 and TRBJ2-5, with D unresolved. Germline V gene sequence: CDR1 SGHTA, CDR2 FQGNSA. CDR3 size: 12 residues. Trimming removed 7 bases at V and 4 bases at J, with 10 bases between. This CDR3 is CASKEVAETQYF. In DNA form, the CDR3 reads TGTGCCAGCAAAGAAGTGGCAGAGACCCAGTACTTC. The variable domain in full, with the rest retrieved from reference TRBV7-2 and TRBJ2-5, is GAGVSQSPSNKVTEKGKDVELRCDPISGHTALYWYRQSLGQGLEFLIYFQGNSAPDKSGLPSDRFSAERTGGSVSTLTIQRTQQEDSAVYLCASKEVAETQYFGPGTRLLVL.

The rearrangement links TRBV20-1 to TRBJ1-2, with 8 bases lining up with TRBD1. The CDR3 sequence is 13 residues long. Per the germline V gene, CDR1 is DFQATT and CDR2 is SNEGSKA (reference sequence). Trimming took 5 bases from V and 8 from J; bases not matched to a gene: 10. In DNA, the CDR3 is TGCAGTGCTCTGAAGGGACAGGATGTGGGCTACACCTTC. It yields the protein CSALKGQDVGYTF.

This clonotype was seen a handful of times. The chain recombines TRBV24-1 with TRBJ2-3; perhaps TRBD2 as D (5 bases). Germline CDR1 is KGHDR and CDR2 is SFDVKD. V was pared by 4 bases and J by 2 bases, with 12 bases between. The CDR3 loop spans 15 amino acids. Written as DNA, the CDR3 is TGTGCCACCAGTGACCGCGGAGGAAACACAGATACGCAGTATTTT. Encoded protein: CATSDRGGNTDTQYF.

This chain joins TRBV29-1 and TRBJ2-3; no reliable D call. This CDR3 contains 12 residues. Deletions cut 7 bases from V and 6 bases from J, with 14 bases between. Germline-derived CDR1 and CDR2 are SQVTM and ANQGSEA. The CDR3 region is CSDLRPPDTQYF. The DNA of the CDR3 is TGCAGCGATTTGAGACCGCCGGATACGCAGTATTTT.